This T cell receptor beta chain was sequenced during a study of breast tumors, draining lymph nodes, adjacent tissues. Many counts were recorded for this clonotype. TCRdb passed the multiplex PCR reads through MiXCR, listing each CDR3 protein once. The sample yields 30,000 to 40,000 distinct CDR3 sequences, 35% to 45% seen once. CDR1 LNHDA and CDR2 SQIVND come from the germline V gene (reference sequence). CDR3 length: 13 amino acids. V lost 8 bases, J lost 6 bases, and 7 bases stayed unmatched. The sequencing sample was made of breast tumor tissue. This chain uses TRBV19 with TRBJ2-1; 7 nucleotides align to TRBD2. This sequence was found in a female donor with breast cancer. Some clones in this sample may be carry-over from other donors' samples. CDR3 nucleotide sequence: TGTGCCAGTTCACGACGGGAGGTCAATGAGCAGTTCTTC. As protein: CASSRREVNEQFF.